This T cell receptor beta chain was identified during a study of vaccination and CD4 T cells after COVID-19. Study at large: SARS-CoV-2, HCoV-NL63, HCoV-OC43 and HCoV-229E supplied the overlapping spike peptides used to stimulate cells. Culture controls were given either a CEFX pool, an HIV-1 Nef pool, or no peptide. Study-wide results and caveats: Reactive clonotype counts went from median approximately 21 after infection to around 38 after vaccination, nonsignificantly.

As to treatment: roughly 10-day PBMC culture with coronavirus spike peptide pools or control peptides (ViraFEST assay). CDR1 and CDR2 (germline): MDHEN, SYDVKM. The length of the CDR3 is 15 residues. Trimming pared 6 bases from V and 1 base from J, leaving 15 bases between. This clonotype was detected a few times. Its target is unknown. With the Oncomine TCR Beta short-read assay, DNA from cultured CD4+ T cells was sequenced. Someone extracted genomic DNA from cultured CD4+ T cells. TCRdb recomputed calls from the PCR reads with MiXCR, one row per CDR3 protein. The sample holds fewer than 20,000 distinct CDR3 sequences, around 50% seen once.

This chain uses TRBV28 with TRBJ2-5; possible D gene TRBD2, 5 bases. The TCR was taken from a human donor who had recovered from COVID-19. The sample taken for sequencing was CD4+ T cells from blood, cultured in vitro. The CDR3 nucleotides read TGTGCCAGCAGCTCCCACAGCGGCTCCCAAGAGACCCAGTACTTC. Encoded protein: CASSSHSGSQETQYF.